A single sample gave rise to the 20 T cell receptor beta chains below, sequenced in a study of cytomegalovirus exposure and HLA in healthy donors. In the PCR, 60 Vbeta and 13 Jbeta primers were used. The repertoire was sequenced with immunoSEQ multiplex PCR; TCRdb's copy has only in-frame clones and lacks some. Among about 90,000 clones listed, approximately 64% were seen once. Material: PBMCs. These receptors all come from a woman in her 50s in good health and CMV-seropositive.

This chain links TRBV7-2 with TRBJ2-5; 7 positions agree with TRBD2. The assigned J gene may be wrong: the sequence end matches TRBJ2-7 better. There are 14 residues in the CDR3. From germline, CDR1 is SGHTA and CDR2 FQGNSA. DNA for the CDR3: TGTGCCAGCAGCTTAGGACTAGCACTCAACGAGCAGTACTTC. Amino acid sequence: CASSLGLALNEQYF.

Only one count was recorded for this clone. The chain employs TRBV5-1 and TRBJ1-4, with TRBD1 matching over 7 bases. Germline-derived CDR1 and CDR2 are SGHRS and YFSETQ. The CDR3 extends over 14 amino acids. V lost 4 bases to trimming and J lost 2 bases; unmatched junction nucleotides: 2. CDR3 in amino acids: CASSRDSTNEKLFF. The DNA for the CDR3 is TGCGCCAGCAGCCGGGACAGTACTAATGAAAAACTGTTTTTT.

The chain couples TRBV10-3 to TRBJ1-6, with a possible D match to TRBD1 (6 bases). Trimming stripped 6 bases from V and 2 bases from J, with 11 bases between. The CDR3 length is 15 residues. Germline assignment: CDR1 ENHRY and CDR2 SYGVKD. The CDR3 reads CAISPTGAYNSPLHF. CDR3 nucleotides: TGTGCCATCAGCCCGACAGGCGCCTATAATTCACCCCTCCACTTT.

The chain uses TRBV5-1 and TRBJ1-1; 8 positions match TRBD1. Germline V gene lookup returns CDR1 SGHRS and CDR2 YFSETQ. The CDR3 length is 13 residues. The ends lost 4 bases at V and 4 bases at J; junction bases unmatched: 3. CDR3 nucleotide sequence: TGCGCCAGCAGCGGAACAGGGGGCACTGAAGCTTTCTTT. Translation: CASSGTGGTEAFF.

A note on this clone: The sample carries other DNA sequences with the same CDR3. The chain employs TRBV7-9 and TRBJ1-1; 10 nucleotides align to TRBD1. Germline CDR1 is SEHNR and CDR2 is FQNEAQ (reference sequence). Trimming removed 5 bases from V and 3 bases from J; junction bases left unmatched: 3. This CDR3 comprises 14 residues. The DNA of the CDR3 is TGTGCCAGCAGCAGTGGACAGGGGGACACTGAAGCTTTCTTT. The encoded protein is CASSSGQGDTEAFF.

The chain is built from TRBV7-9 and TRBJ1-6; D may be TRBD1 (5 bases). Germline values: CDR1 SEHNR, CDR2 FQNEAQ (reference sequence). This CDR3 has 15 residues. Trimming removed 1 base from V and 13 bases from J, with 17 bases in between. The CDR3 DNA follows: TGTGCCAGCAGCTTAGGTACCGGGGGTATGGAGCCCCTCCACTTT. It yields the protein CASSLGTGGMEPLHF.

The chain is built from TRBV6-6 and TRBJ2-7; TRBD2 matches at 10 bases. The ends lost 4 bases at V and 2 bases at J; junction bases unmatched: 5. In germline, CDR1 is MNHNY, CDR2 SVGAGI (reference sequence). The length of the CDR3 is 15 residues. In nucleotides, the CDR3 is TGTGCCAGCAGTTCAAGCCTAGCGGGGGCCTACGAGCAGTACTTC. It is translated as CASSSSLAGAYEQYF.

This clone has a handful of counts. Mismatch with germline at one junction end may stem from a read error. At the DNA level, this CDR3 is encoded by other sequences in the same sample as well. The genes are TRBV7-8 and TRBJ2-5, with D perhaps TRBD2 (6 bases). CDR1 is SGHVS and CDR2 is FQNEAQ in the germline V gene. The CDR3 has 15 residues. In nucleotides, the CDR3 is TGCGCCAGCAGCCCCTCGGGGGACCCACGGGAGACCCAGTACTTC. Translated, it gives CASSPSGDPRETQYF. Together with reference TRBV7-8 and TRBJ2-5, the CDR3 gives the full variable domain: GAGVSQSPRYKVAKRGQDVALRCDPISGHVSLFWYQQALGQGPEFLTYFQNEAQLDKSGLPSDRFFAERPEGSVSTLKIQRTQQEDSAVYLCASSPSGDPRETQYFGPGTRLLVL.

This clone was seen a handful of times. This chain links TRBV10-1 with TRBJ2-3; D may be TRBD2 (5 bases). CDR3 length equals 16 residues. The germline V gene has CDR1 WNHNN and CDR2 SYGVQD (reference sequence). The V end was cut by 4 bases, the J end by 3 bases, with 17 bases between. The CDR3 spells CASSGSRGIGTDTQYF. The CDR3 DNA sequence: TGCGCCAGCAGTGGATCTCGAGGGATTGGGACAGATACGCAGTATTTT.

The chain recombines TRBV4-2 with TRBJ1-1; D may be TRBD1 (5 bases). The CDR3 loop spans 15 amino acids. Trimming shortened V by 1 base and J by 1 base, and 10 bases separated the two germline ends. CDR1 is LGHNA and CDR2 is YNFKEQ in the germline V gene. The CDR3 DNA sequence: TGTGCCAGCAGCCAAGTAGGGGTATCGAACACTGAAGCTTTCTTT. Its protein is CASSQVGVSNTEAFF.

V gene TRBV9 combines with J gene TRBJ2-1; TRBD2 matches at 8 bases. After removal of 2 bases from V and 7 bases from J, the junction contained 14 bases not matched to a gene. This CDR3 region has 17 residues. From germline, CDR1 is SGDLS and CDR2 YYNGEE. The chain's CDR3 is CASSVGGGTRSMNEQFF. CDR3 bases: TGTGCCAGCAGCGTGGGCGGGGGGACTAGGAGTATGAATGAGCAGTTCTTC.

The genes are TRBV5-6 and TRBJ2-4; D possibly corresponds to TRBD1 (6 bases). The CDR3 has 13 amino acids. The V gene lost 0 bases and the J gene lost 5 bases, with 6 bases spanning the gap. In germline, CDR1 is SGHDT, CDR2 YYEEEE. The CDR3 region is CASSLAGENIQYF. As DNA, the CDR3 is TGTGCCAGCAGCTTGGCAGGGGAAAACATTCAGTACTTC.

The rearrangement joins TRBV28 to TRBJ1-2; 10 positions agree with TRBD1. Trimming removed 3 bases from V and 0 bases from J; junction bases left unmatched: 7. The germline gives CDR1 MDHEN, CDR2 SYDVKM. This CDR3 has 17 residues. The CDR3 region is CASSFGTGERANYGYTF. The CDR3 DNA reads TGTGCCAGCAGTTTCGGGACAGGGGAGAGAGCTAACTATGGCTACACCTTC.

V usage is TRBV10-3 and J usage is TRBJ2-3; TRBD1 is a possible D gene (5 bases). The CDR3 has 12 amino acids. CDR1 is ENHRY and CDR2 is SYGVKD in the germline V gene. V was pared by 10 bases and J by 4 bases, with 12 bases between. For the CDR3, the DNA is TGTGCCACCTCGGACAAGGCAGATACGCAGTATTTT. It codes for CATSDKADTQYF.

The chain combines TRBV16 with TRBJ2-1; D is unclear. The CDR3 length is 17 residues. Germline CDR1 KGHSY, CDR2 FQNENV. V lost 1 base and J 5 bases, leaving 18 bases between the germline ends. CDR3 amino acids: CASSQFQSRPPNNEQFF. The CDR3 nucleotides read TGTGCCAGCAGCCAATTTCAATCGCGTCCCCCAAACAATGAGCAGTTCTTC.

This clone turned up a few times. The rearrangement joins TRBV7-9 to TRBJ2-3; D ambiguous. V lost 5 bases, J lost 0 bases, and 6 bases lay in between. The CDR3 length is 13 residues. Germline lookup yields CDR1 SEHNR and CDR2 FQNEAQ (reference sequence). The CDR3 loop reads CASSGSSTDTQYF. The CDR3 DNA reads TGTGCCAGCAGCGGCAGTAGCACAGATACGCAGTATTTT.

The CDR3 region is CASSLPQGGTGELFF. CDR3 DNA: TGTGCCAGCAGCTTACCGCAGGGTGGCACCGGGGAGCTGTTTTTT. This chain uses TRBV13 with TRBJ2-2, with D perhaps TRBD1 (5 bases). The CDR3 is 15 amino acids. The V and J ends lost 2 bases and 4 bases respectively, with 11 bases between them. Germline CDR1 and CDR2: PRHDT and FYEKMQ (reference sequence).

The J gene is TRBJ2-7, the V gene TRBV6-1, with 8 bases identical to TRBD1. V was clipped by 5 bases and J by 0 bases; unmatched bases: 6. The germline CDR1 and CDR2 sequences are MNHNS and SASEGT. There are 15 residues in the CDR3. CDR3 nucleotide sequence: TGTGCCAGCAGTCTCGGGACAGGCAGCTCCTACGAGCAGTACTTC. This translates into CASSLGTGSSYEQYF.

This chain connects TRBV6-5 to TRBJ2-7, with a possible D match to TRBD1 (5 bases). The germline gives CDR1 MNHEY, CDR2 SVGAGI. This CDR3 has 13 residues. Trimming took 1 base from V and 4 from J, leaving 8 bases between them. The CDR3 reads CASSYYQGYEQYF. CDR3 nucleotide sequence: TGTGCCAGCAGTTACTATCAGGGATACGAGCAGTACTTC.

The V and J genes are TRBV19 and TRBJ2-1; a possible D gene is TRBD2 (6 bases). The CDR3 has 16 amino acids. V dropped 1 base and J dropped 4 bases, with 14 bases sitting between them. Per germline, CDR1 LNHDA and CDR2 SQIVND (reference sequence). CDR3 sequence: CASSIAASAPYNEQFF. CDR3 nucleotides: TGTGCCAGTAGTATAGCGGCTAGCGCCCCTTACAATGAGCAGTTCTTC.